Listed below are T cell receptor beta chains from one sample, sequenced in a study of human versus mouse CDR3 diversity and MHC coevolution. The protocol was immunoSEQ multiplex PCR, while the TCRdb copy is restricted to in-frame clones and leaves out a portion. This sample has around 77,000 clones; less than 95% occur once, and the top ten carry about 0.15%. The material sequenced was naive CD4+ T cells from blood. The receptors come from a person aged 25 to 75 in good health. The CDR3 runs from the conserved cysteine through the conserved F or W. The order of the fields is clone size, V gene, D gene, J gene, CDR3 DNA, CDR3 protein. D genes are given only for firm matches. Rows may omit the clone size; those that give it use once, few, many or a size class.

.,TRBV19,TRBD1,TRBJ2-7,TGTGCCAGTAGAAGGACAGGGGGTAACAGCTACGAGCAGTACTTC,CASRRTGGNSYEQYF
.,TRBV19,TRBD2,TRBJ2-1,TGTGCCAGTAGTACCTCTCCCGGGACTAGCGGGGGGGCGAATGAGCAGTTCTTC,CASSTSPGTSGGANEQFF
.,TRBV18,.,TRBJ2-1,TGTGCCAGCTCCTCCTCCTCGGGTCCGGGGAATGAGCAGTTCTTC,CASSSSSGPGNEQFF
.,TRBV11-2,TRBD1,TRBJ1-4,TGTGCCAGCAGCCTCGGGGGGACAGGAGAAAAACTGTTTTTT,CASSLGGTGEKLFF
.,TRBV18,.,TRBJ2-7,TGTGCCAGCTCACCAACTAGCACCTACGAGCAGTACTTC,CASSPTSTYEQYF
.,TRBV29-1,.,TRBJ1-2,TGCAGCGTTAAGCGGGGACATGGCTACACCTTC,CSVKRGHGYTF
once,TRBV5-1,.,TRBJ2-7,TGCGCCAGCAGCTTGTCCGGGGTCTCCTACGAGCAGTACTTC,CASSLSGVSYEQYF
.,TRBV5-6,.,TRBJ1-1,TGTGCCAGCAGTTATAGGGGGAACACTGAAGCTTTCTTT,CASSYRGNTEAFF
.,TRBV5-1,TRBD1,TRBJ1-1,TGCGCCAGCAGCTTCGGCCGGGACAGCAACATGAACACTGAAGCTTTCTTT,CASSFGRDSNMNTEAFF
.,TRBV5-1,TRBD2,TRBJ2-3,TGCGCCAGCAGCACCCTAGCGGGGGGCCTATATACGCAGTATTTT,CASSTLAGGLYTQYF
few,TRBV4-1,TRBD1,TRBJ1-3,TGCGCCAGCAGCCAAGGACCCCAGGGGGCGCATGGAAACACCATATATTTT,CASSQGPQGAHGNTIYF
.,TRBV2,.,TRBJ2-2,TGTGCCAGCAGTGATCGGTCGATCTTCACCGGGGAGCTGTTTTTT,CASSDRSIFTGELFF
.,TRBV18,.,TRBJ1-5,TGTGCCAGCTCACCACAAGGAGTCAGGGTGGGTAATCAGCCCCAGCATTTT,CASSPQGVRVGNQPQHF
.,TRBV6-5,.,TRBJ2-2,TGTGCCAGCTTTCAGAGGCAGGGGAGGGTCGGGGAGCTGTTTTTT,CASFQRQGRVGELFF
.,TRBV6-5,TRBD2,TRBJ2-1,TGTGCCAGCAGTATCGGACTAGCGGGGGTCGATGAGCAGTTCTTC,CASSIGLAGVDEQFF
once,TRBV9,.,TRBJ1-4,TGTGCCAGCAGCGTACAGGGGTCTAATGAAAAACTGTTTTTT,CASSVQGSNEKLFF
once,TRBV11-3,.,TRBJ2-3,TGTGCCAGCAGCTTTAGCGGCAGCACAGATACGCAGTATTTT,CASSFSGSTDTQYF
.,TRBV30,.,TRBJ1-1,TGTGCCTGGACCCGACTGGGACTTTGGAGCACTGAAGCTTTCTTT,CAWTRLGLWSTEAFF
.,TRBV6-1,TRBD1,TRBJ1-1,TGTGCCAGCAGTGGACAGGGACCTACCACTGAAGCTTTCTTT,CASSGQGPTTEAFF
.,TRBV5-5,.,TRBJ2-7,TGTGCCAGCAGCTTTACAGGGGGGGACGAGCAGTACTTC,CASSFTGGDEQYF
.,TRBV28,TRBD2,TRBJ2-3,TGTGCCAGCAGTCCTAGCGGGCTAAGCACAGATACGCAGTATTTT,CASSPSGLSTDTQYF
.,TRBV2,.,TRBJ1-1,TGTGCCAGCGGGGGGGAGACAGGCACTGAAGCTTTCTTT,CASGGETGTEAFF
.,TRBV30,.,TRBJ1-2,TGTGCCTGGAGGGGCTCCTCAGGGCATTTTGGCTACACCTTC,CAWRGSSGHFGYTF
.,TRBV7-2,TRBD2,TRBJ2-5,TGTGCCAGCAGCAGGGGACTAGCGGGAGTGGAGACCCAGTACTTC,CASSRGLAGVETQYF
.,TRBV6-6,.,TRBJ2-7,TGTGCCAGCAGTTACTCTCAGGGGGGAACCTACGAGCAGTACTTC,CASSYSQGGTYEQYF
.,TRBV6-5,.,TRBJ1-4,TGTGCCAGCAGACCGGAAGGGGGGGCTAATGAAAAACTGTTTTTT,CASRPEGGANEKLFF
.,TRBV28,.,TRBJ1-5,TGTGCCAGCGGTGGGGACTATAGCAATCAGCCCCAGCATTTT,CASGGDYSNQPQHF
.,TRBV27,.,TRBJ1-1,TGTGCCAGCAGTTTAACGCTCGGACTGCGGGCAAATGAAGCTTTCTTT,CASSLTLGLRANEAFF